A single sample is the source of the 5 T cell receptor beta chains below, sequenced in a study of shared clonotypes between healthy human individuals. Generated by immunoSEQ multiplex PCR, the TCRdb table keeps only in-frame clones and is missing some. The data contain around 510,000 clones, 90% to 96% of them singletons. Input material: naive CD4+ T cells sorted from blood. Documented subset: CD45RA+ positively selected. The receptors derive from a woman aged 25 to 39 in good health.

The chain employs TRBV6-1 and TRBJ1-3; no clear D. V was trimmed by 1 base and J by 0 bases, leaving 4 bases between them. There are 14 residues in the CDR3. CDR1 is MNHNS and CDR2 is SASEGT in the germline V gene. CDR3 nucleotides: TGTGCCAGCAGTGAAGGACTCTCTGGAAACACCATATATTTT. It translates to CASSEGLSGNTIYF.

This chain connects TRBV29-1 to TRBJ1-2; possibly TRBD1 for D (6 bases). Trimming cost V 4 bases and J 2 bases, with 8 bases left between them. The CDR3 is made up of 12 amino acids. Per the germline V gene, CDR1 is SQVTM and CDR2 is ANQGSEA. The CDR3: CSVAGQNYGYTF. The CDR3 bases are TGCAGCGTTGCCGGACAGAACTATGGCTACACCTTC.

On this clone itself: The identical CDR3 is also encoded by other nucleotide sequences in the sample. The chain recombines TRBV15 with TRBJ2-4, with D hard to call. CDR1 is LNHNV, CDR2 YYDKDF, per germline (reference sequence). V dropped 0 bases and J dropped 6 bases, with 0 bases sitting between them. The CDR3 consists of 11 residues. CDR3 coding DNA: TGTGCCACCAGCAGAGAAAACATTCAGTACTTC. Residues: CATSRENIQYF.

The chain employs TRBV7-9 and TRBJ1-2; TRBD1 might be the D (5 bases). V lost 3 bases, J lost 3 bases, and 14 bases lay in between. Germline CDR1 reads SEHNR; CDR2 reads FQNEAQ (reference sequence). The CDR3 has 15 residues. The CDR3 is CASSLIQEADYGYTF. CDR3 nucleotide sequence: TGTGCCAGCAGCTTGATACAGGAGGCGGACTATGGCTACACCTTC.

The chain is built from TRBV28 and TRBJ2-1; TRBD2 agrees at 9 bases. The ends lost 3 bases at V and 16 bases at J; junction bases unmatched: 7. Per germline, CDR1 MDHEN and CDR2 SYDVKM. The CDR3 is 12 residues long. CDR3 nucleotide sequence: TGTGCCAGCAGTTTTAGCGGGAGAGGGGGCTTCTTC. Translated: CASSFSGRGGFF.